Described below is a single T cell receptor beta chain sequence and its context. Its antigen remains unidentified. These data come from a study of shared clonotypes between healthy human individuals. CDR1 and CDR2 (germline): SGHNT, YYREEE (reference sequence). Trimming removed 4 bases from V and 10 bases from J; junction bases left unmatched: 11. CDR3 size: 14 residues. CD4+ cells yielded CD45RA+ naive and CD45RA-negative memory subsets. Study-wide results and caveats: Measured sharing among donors was expected to vary with sequencing depth. Estimated richness values were generally larger in naive subsets than in memory subsets.

Repertoires were generated with immunoSEQ multiplex PCR, while TCRdb's copy carries only in-frame clones and drops some. The sample consists of some 2,500,000 clones, 80% to 95% of them appearing once. This clonotype was obtained from a man aged 18 to 30 in good health. Some clones in this sample may be carry-over from other donors' samples. Sequencing was performed on naive CD4+ T cells from PBMCs. Subset reported: CD45RA+ positively selected. The chain joins TRBV5-4 to TRBJ2-1; 7 nucleotides match TRBD2. The CDR3 here is CASSQRTRIGEQFF. The CDR3 DNA sequence: TGTGCCAGCAGCCAGCGGACTAGAATAGGCGAGCAGTTCTTC.